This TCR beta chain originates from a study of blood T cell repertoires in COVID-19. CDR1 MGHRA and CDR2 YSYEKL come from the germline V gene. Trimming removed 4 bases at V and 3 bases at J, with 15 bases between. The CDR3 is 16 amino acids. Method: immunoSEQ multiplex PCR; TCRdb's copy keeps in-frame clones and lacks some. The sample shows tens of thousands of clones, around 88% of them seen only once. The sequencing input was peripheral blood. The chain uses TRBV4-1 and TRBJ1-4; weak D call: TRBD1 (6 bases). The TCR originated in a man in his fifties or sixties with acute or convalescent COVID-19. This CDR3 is CASSLQGSMANEKLFF. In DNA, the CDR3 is TGCGCCAGCAGCCTACAGGGATCTATGGCTAATGAAAAACTGTTTTTT.